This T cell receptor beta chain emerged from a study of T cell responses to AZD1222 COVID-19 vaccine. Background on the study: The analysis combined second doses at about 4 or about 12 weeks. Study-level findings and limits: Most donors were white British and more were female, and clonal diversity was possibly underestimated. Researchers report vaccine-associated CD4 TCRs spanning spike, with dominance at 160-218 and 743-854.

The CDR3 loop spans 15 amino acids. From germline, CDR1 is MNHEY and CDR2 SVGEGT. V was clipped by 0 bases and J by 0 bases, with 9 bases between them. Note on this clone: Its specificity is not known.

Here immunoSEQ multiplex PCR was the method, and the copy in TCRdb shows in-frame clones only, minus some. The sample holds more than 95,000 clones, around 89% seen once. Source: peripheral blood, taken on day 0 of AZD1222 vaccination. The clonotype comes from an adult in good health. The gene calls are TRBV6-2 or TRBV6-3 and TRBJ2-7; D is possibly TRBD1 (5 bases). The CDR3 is CASSYSSDSSYEQYF. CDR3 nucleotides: TGTGCCAGCAGTTACTCGAGCGACAGCTCCTACGAGCAGTACTTC.